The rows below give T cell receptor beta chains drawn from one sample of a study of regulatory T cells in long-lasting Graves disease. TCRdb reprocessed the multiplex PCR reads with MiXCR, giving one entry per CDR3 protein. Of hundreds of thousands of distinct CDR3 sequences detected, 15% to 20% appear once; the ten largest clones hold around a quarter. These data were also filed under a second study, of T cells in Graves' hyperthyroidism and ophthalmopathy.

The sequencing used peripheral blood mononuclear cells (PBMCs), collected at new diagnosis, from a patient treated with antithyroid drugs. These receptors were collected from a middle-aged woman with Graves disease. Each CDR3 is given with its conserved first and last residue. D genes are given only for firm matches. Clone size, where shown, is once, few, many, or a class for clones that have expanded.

CDR3nt: TGTGCCAGCAGCCAACAGGGAACCGAGCAGTACTTC; CDR3aa: CASSQQGTEQYF; v_gene: TRBV11-1; d_gene: .; abundance: .; j_gene: TRBJ2-7
CDR3nt: TGTGCCAGCAGCGTCGACACTGAGGGGGGGGAAAAACTGTTTTTT; CDR3aa: CASSVDTEGGEKLFF; v_gene: TRBV9; d_gene: .; abundance: few; j_gene: TRBJ1-4
CDR3nt: TGTGCCAGCAGGCCATTAGCGGGGGCCTACAATGAGCAGTTCTTC; CDR3aa: CASRPLAGAYNEQFF; v_gene: TRBV11-2; d_gene: TRBD2; abundance: many; j_gene: TRBJ2-1
CDR3nt: TGTGCCAGCAGCACCCGACTAGCGGGGACTGAGCAGTTCTTC; CDR3aa: CASSTRLAGTEQFF; v_gene: TRBV11-2; d_gene: TRBD2; abundance: .; j_gene: TRBJ2-1
CDR3nt: TGTGCCAGCAGTGAATCGGGGCGGGTGAGGCCCTACGAGCAGTACTTC; CDR3aa: CASSESGRVRPYEQYF; v_gene: TRBV6-1; d_gene: .; abundance: many; j_gene: TRBJ2-7
CDR3nt: TGTGCCAGCAGCCGTTCTCCCGGGACCCCCGGTGACTACACCTTC; CDR3aa: CASSRSPGTPGDYTF; v_gene: TRBV5-5; d_gene: .; abundance: .; j_gene: TRBJ1-2
CDR3nt: TGTGCCAGCAGTCTCCTGTTTACGGGGGAGAGCAATCAGCCCCAGCATTTT; CDR3aa: CASSLLFTGESNQPQHF; v_gene: TRBV7-8; d_gene: .; abundance: many; j_gene: TRBJ1-5
CDR3nt: TGTGCCAGCAGCCTTAGCGGGGAGGGGAACAATGAGCAGTTCTTC; CDR3aa: CASSLSGEGNNEQFF; v_gene: TRBV6-1; d_gene: TRBD2; abundance: .; j_gene: TRBJ2-1
CDR3nt: TGCGCCATAGGACCGGGACAACCAACTAATGAAAAACTGTTTTTT; CDR3aa: CAIGPGQPTNEKLFF; v_gene: TRBV10-1; d_gene: .; abundance: many; j_gene: TRBJ1-4
CDR3nt: TGTGCCAGCAGCCAAGTAAGCCGGGGCATCCGCTTGGACACCATATATTTT; CDR3aa: CASSQVSRGIRLDTIYF; v_gene: TRBV3-1; d_gene: .; abundance: .; j_gene: TRBJ1-3
CDR3nt: TGTGCCAGCAGCGTAAGTAGCGGTTCCTACAATGAGCAGTTCTTC; CDR3aa: CASSVSSGSYNEQFF; v_gene: TRBV9; d_gene: .; abundance: few; j_gene: TRBJ2-1
CDR3nt: TGTGCCAGCAGGAGGGAGGGCAATCAGCCCCAGCATTTT; CDR3aa: CASRREGNQPQHF; v_gene: TRBV2; d_gene: .; abundance: many; j_gene: TRBJ1-5
CDR3nt: TGCGCCAGCAGCCGCGGGTGGGAGATTAGGCCCGGGGAGCTGTTTTTT; CDR3aa: CASSRGWEIRPGELFF; v_gene: TRBV4-1; d_gene: .; abundance: .; j_gene: TRBJ2-2
CDR3nt: TGTGCTACTGTTCTCGAAGCTAACACTGAAGCTTTCTTT; CDR3aa: CATVLEANTEAFF; v_gene: TRBV10-3; d_gene: .; abundance: .; j_gene: TRBJ1-1
CDR3nt: TGTGCCAGCAGTCCCCTCGCCGCGTTGACAGATACGCAGTATTTT; CDR3aa: CASSPLAALTDTQYF; v_gene: TRBV12-3/TRBV12-4; d_gene: .; abundance: many; j_gene: TRBJ2-3
CDR3nt: TGTGCTAGTGGTTTCGACGGGGGAAACACCATATATTTT; CDR3aa: CASGFDGGNTIYF; v_gene: TRBV12-5; d_gene: .; abundance: .; j_gene: TRBJ1-3
CDR3nt: TGTGCCAGCCGCCCCGGGACAGGGGTTGTTGAAAAACTGTTTTTT; CDR3aa: CASRPGTGVVEKLFF; v_gene: TRBV19; d_gene: TRBD1; abundance: .; j_gene: TRBJ1-4
CDR3nt: TGTGCCAGCAGCTTAGAGGGCGAGTCCTATAATTCACCCCTCCACTTT; CDR3aa: CASSLEGESYNSPLHF; v_gene: TRBV7-2; d_gene: .; abundance: few; j_gene: TRBJ1-6
CDR3nt: TGCAGTGCTAGAGGCCGGGACAGGGTCTACGAGCAGTACTTC; CDR3aa: CSARGRDRVYEQYF; v_gene: TRBV20-1; d_gene: TRBD1; abundance: .; j_gene: TRBJ2-7
CDR3nt: TGTGCCAGCAGCTTAGGTGGGGGCCCTAATTCACCCCTCTACTTT; CDR3aa: CASSLGGGPNSPLYF; v_gene: TRBV7-2; d_gene: .; abundance: few; j_gene: TRBJ1-6
CDR3nt: TGCAGTGCTCCCCCTGAGGGAGGGATCAGCACCGGGGAGCTGTTTTTT; CDR3aa: CSAPPEGGISTGELFF; v_gene: TRBV20-1; d_gene: TRBD2; abundance: .; j_gene: TRBJ2-2
CDR3nt: TGTGCCAGCAGTTTCGACGATCGGGGGGCCTATGGCTACACCTTC; CDR3aa: CASSFDDRGAYGYTF; v_gene: TRBV12-3/TRBV12-4; d_gene: .; abundance: many; j_gene: TRBJ1-2
CDR3nt: TGTGCCAGCAGTCCAGACCTGGAGAGGGCACAGCCCCAGCATTTT; CDR3aa: CASSPDLERAQPQHF; v_gene: TRBV12-3/TRBV12-4; d_gene: .; abundance: few; j_gene: TRBJ1-5
CDR3nt: TGCGCCAGCAGCAATGGGGGCAGCTGGGGGATAAATGAGCAGTTCTTC; CDR3aa: CASSNGGSWGINEQFF; v_gene: TRBV5-1; d_gene: .; abundance: many; j_gene: TRBJ2-1
CDR3nt: TGCAGCGACCGGGACTCCTACAATGAGCAGTTCTTC; CDR3aa: CSDRDSYNEQFF; v_gene: TRBV29-1; d_gene: .; abundance: once; j_gene: TRBJ2-1
CDR3nt: TGTGCCAGCGGAACCGGGACCACTCCCTACGAGCAGTACTTC; CDR3aa: CASGTGTTPYEQYF; v_gene: TRBV7-2; d_gene: .; abundance: many; j_gene: TRBJ2-7
CDR3nt: TGTGCCAGTAGTATACCCAGCAGGGCTAAGGGTAGCTACACCTTC; CDR3aa: CASSIPSRAKGSYTF; v_gene: TRBV19; d_gene: .; abundance: few; j_gene: TRBJ1-2
CDR3nt: TGCGCCAGCAGCTTGGATAGCGGGGGGCGTTCCTACGAGCAGTACTTC; CDR3aa: CASSLDSGGRSYEQYF; v_gene: TRBV5-1; d_gene: TRBD2; abundance: many; j_gene: TRBJ2-7
CDR3nt: TGTGCCAGCTCGCCAGCTTCGGCTAACTATGGCTACACCTTC; CDR3aa: CASSPASANYGYTF; v_gene: TRBV18; d_gene: .; abundance: many; j_gene: TRBJ1-2
CDR3nt: TGCGCCAGCAGCTTGTCTGGGACGAACACTGAAGCTTTCTTT; CDR3aa: CASSLSGTNTEAFF; v_gene: TRBV5-1; d_gene: .; abundance: few; j_gene: TRBJ1-1
CDR3nt: TGTGCCAGCAGCTTAAGCAGGGGGATAGTCGATACGCAGTATTTT; CDR3aa: CASSLSRGIVDTQYF; v_gene: TRBV7-3; d_gene: TRBD1; abundance: .; j_gene: TRBJ2-3
CDR3nt: TGTGCCAGCAGTTATTCTGGGAGCACAGATACGCAGTATTTT; CDR3aa: CASSYSGSTDTQYF; v_gene: TRBV6-2/TRBV6-3; d_gene: .; abundance: many; j_gene: TRBJ2-3
CDR3nt: TGTGCCAGCAGTTCCAGGGCAATGGGGGCTGAAGCTTTCTTT; CDR3aa: CASSSRAMGAEAFF; v_gene: TRBV28; d_gene: .; abundance: .; j_gene: TRBJ1-1
CDR3nt: TGTGCTAGCAGCTTATTGCTGGGCGGGGCCCAGCATTTT; CDR3aa: CASSLLLGGAQHF; v_gene: TRBV7-7; d_gene: .; abundance: .; j_gene: TRBJ1-5
CDR3nt: TGTGCACGGGGCAGGGGCAATCAGCCCCAGCATTTT; CDR3aa: CARGRGNQPQHF; v_gene: TRBV19; d_gene: .; abundance: .; j_gene: TRBJ1-5
CDR3nt: TGTGCCAGCAGTTTAGGCTACTACGAGCAGTACTTC; CDR3aa: CASSLGYYEQYF; v_gene: TRBV12-3/TRBV12-4; d_gene: .; abundance: many; j_gene: TRBJ2-7
CDR3nt: TGTGCCAGCAGCCCAGCGGGGGGCACATACAATGAGCAGTTCTTC; CDR3aa: CASSPAGGTYNEQFF; v_gene: TRBV3-1; d_gene: TRBD2; abundance: many; j_gene: TRBJ2-1
CDR3nt: TGTGCCACCAGCAGGACAGTGACAGGGTCCCAGCACACTGAAGCTTTCTTT; CDR3aa: CATSRTVTGSQHTEAFF; v_gene: TRBV15; d_gene: TRBD1; abundance: many; j_gene: TRBJ1-1
CDR3nt: TGTGCCAGCAGCCAAGAAGGCTTGGGCGGCCTTGATTACTACGAGCAGTACTTC; CDR3aa: CASSQEGLGGLDYYEQYF; v_gene: TRBV3-1; d_gene: .; abundance: many; j_gene: TRBJ2-7
CDR3nt: TGTGCCAGCAGCGCTGAGGACCTCGACGAGCAGTACTTC; CDR3aa: CASSAEDLDEQYF; v_gene: TRBV9; d_gene: .; abundance: few; j_gene: TRBJ2-7
CDR3nt: TGTGCCAGCAGGCGACAGGGGTGGCTCGATGAAAAACTGTTTTTT; CDR3aa: CASRRQGWLDEKLFF; v_gene: TRBV7-9; d_gene: TRBD1; abundance: .; j_gene: TRBJ1-4
CDR3nt: TGCGCCAGCAGCCCTAACGCGGTCGGGACCTACGAGCAGTACTTC; CDR3aa: CASSPNAVGTYEQYF; v_gene: TRBV5-1; d_gene: .; abundance: .; j_gene: TRBJ2-7
CDR3nt: TGTGCCAGCAGCCCTCCCCCAAGTCACGCGAACACCGGGGAGCTGTTTTTT; CDR3aa: CASSPPPSHANTGELFF; v_gene: TRBV3-1; d_gene: .; abundance: many; j_gene: TRBJ2-2